This TCR beta chain was recovered during a study of CD4 T cells in relation to SARS-CoV-2 and coronaviruses. Study-wide background: Crossreactive spike epitopes shared across donors were mapped to their HLA restriction. Whole-study findings and limits: No donor gave both pre-pandemic and post-infection samples. The cross-reactivity analysis covered only spike protein, not other viral proteins.

Naive or memory CD4+ cells were cultured 1:1 with T cell-depleted PBMCs plus CEF. Unmatched junction bases numbered 7, after V lost 4 bases and J lost 10 bases. This CDR3 is built from 14 residues. The germline V gene has CDR1 MNHEY and CDR2 SVGEGT. The assay was immunoSEQ multiplex PCR, and TCRdb's table has in-frame clones only and misses some. This sample has 38,000 or so clones; over 60% occur once, and the top ten carry around 20%. A word on this clone: Its antigen is currently unknown.

The clonotype originates from an adult with COVID-19. The chain uses TRBV6-2 or TRBV6-3 and TRBJ2-2; TRBD2 agrees at 9 bases. What was sequenced was memory CD4+ T cells from PBMCs, cultured in vitro. CDR3 nucleotides: TGTGCCAGCAGTTGGAGCGGGAGGAAAAAGGAGCTGTTTTTT. As protein: CASSWSGRKKELFF.